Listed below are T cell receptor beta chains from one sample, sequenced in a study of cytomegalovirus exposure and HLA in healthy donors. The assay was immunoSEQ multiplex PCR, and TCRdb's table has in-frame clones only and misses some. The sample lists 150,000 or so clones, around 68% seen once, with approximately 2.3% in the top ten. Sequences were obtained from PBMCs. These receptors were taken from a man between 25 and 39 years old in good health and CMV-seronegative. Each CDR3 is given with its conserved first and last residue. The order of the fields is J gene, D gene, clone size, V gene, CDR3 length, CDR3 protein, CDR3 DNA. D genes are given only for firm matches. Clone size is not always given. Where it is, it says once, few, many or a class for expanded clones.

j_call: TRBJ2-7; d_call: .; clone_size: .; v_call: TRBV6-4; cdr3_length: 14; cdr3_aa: CASRREQGSYEQYF; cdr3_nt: TGTGCCAGCAGGCGCGAACAGGGCTCCTACGAGCAGTACTTC
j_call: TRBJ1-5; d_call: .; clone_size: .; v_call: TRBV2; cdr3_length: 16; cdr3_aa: CASSEASGASNQPQHF; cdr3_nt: TGTGCCAGCAGTGAAGCTTCTGGGGCGAGCAATCAGCCCCAGCATTTT
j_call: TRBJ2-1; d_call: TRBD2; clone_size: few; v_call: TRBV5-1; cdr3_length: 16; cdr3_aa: CASSWWGGTGYNEQFF; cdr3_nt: TGCGCCAGCAGCTGGTGGGGAGGGACTGGGTACAATGAGCAGTTCTTC
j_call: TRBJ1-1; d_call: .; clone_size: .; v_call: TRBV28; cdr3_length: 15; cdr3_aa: CASIGGGGLSPRAFF; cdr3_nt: TGTGCCAGCATTGGGGGGGGCGGACTCTCTCCCCGAGCTTTCTTT
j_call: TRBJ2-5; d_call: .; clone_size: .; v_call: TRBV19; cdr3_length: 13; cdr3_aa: CASSIERGGTQYF; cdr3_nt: TGTGCCAGTAGTATAGAAAGGGGGGGGACCCAGTACTTC
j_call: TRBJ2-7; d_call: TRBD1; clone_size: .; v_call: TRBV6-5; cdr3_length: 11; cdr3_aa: CASRDSYEQYF; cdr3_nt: TGTGCCAGCCGGGACAGCTACGAGCAGTACTTC
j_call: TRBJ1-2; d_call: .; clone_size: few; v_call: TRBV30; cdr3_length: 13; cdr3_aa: CAWSVGDNYGYTF; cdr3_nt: TGTGCCTGGAGTGTAGGAGATAACTATGGCTACACCTTC
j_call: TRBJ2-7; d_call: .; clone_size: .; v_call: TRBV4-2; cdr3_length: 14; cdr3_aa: CASSQADSGYEQYF; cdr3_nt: TGTGCCAGCAGCCAAGCGGATAGCGGATACGAGCAGTACTTC
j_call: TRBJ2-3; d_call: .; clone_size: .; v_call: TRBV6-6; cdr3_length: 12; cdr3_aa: CASRLAADTQYF; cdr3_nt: TGTGCCAGCAGACTAGCCGCAGATACGCAGTATTTT
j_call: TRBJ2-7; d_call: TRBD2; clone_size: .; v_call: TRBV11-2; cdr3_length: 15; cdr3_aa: CASSLTSGGTYEQYF; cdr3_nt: TGTGCCAGCAGCTTAACTAGCGGGGGGACCTACGAGCAGTACTTC
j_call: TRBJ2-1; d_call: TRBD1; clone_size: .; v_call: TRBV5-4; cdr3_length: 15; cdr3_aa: CASSSQDRPYNEQFF; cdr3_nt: TGTGCCAGCAGCTCCCAGGACAGGCCCTACAATGAGCAGTTCTTC
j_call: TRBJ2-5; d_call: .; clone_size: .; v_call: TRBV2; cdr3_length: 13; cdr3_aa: CASSVGVRETQYF; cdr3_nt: TGTGCCAGCAGTGTCGGGGTAAGGGAGACCCAGTACTTC
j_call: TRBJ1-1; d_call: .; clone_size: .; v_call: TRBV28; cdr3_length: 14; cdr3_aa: CASSFVGERTEAFF; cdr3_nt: TGTGCCAGCAGTTTCGTAGGGGAAAGAACTGAAGCTTTCTTT
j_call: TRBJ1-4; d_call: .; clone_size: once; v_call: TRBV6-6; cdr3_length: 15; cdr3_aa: CASSYGQITNEKLFF; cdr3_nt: TGTGCCAGCAGTTACGGGCAGATAACTAATGAAAAACTGTTTTTT
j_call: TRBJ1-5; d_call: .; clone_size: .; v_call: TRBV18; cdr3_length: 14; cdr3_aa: CASSPSRHGEPQHF; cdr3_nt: TGTGCCAGCTCACCAAGCAGGCACGGGGAGCCCCAGCATTTT
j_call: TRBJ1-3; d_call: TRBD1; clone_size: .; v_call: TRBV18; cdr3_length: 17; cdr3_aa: CASSPEGQSSSGNTIYF; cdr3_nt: TGTGCCAGCTCACCAGAGGGACAGTCGAGCTCTGGAAACACCATATATTTT
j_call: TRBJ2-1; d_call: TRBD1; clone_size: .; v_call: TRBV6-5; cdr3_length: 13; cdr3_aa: CASSRDSYNEQFF; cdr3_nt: TGTGCCAGTAGTAGGGACAGCTACAATGAGCAGTTCTTC
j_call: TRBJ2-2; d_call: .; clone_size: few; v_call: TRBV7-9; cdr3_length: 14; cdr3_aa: CASSGGLHTGELFF; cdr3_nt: TGTGCCAGCAGCGGGGGACTTCACACCGGGGAGCTGTTTTTT
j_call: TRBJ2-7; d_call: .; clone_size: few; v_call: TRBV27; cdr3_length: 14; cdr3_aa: CASSFMRGGYEQYF; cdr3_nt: TGTGCCAGCAGTTTTATGAGGGGGGGCTACGAGCAGTACTTC
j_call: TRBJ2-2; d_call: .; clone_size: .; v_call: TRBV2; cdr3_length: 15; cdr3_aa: CASRRLRGDTGELFF; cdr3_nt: TGTGCCAGCAGAAGACTACGCGGGGACACCGGGGAGCTGTTTTTT
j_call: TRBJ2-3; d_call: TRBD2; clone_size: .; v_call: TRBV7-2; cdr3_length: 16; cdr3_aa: CASSLGSGGAPDTQYF; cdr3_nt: TGTGCCAGCAGCTTAGGGAGCGGGGGGGCGCCAGATACGCAGTATTTT
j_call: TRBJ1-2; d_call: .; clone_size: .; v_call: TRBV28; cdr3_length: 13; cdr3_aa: CASRSRANYGYTF; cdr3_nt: TGTGCCAGCCGATCGAGGGCTAACTATGGCTACACCTTC
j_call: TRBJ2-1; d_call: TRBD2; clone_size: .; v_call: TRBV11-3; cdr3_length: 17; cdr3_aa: CASSSHSGGANSGEQFF; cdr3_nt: TGTGCCAGCAGCTCTCATAGCGGGGGGGCCAATTCAGGAGAGCAGTTCTTC
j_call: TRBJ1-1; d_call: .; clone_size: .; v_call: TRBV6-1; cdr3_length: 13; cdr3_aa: CASSVTKNTEAFF; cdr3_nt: TGTGCCAGCAGTGTTACAAAGAACACTGAAGCTTTCTTT
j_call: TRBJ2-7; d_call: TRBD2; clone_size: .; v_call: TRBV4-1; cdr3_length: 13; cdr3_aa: CASSQRGGVEQYF; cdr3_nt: TGCGCCAGCAGCCAAAGGGGAGGGGTCGAGCAGTACTTC
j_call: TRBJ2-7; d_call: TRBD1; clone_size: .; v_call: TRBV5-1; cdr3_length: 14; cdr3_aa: CASSAGQGAIEQYF; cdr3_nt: TGCGCCAGCAGCGCGGGACAGGGGGCGATCGAGCAGTACTTC
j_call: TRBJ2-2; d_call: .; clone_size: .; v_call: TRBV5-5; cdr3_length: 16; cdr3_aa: CASSLVAATNTGELFF; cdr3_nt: TGTGCCAGCAGCTTGGTGGCGGCTACGAACACCGGGGAGCTGTTTTTT
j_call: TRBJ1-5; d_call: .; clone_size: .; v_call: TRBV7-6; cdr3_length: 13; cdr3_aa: CASSPGGNQPQNF; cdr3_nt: TGTGCCAGCAGCCCCGGGGGGAATCAGCCCCAGAATTTT
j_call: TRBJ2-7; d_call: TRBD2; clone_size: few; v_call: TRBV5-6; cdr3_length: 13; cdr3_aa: CASSFGEGYEQYF; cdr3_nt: TGTGCCAGCAGCTTTGGGGAGGGCTACGAGCAGTACTTC
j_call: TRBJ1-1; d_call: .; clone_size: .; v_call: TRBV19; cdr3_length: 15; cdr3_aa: CASSRRQGRSPEAFF; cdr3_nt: TGTGCCAGTAGTCGTCGTCAGGGAAGGAGTCCTGAAGCTTTCTTT
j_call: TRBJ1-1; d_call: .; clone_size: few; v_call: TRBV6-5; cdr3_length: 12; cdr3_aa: CASRSGNTEAFF; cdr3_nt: TGTGCCAGCAGATCAGGGAACACTGAAGCTTTCTTT
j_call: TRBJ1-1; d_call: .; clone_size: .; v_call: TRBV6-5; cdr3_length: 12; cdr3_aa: CASSPQVLGAFF; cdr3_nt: TGTGCCAGCAGCCCCCAGGTTTTAGGAGCTTTCTTT
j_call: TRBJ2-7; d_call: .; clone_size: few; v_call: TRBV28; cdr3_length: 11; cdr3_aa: CASIGRAEQYF; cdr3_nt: TGTGCCAGCATAGGGCGGGCCGAGCAGTACTTC
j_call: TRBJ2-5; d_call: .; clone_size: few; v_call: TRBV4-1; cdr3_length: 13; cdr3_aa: CASSQARSETQYF; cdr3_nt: TGCGCCAGCAGCCAAGCCAGGTCCGAGACCCAGTACTTC
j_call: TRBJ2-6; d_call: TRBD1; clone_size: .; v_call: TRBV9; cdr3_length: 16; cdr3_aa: CASSVGQGGGANVLTF; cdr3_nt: TGTGCCAGCAGCGTGGGACAGGGCGGTGGGGCCAACGTCCTGACTTTC
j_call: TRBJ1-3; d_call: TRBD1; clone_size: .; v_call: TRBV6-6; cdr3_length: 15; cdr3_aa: CASSKTGGRGNTIYF; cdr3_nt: TGTGCCAGCAGTAAAACAGGGGGGAGAGGAAACACCATATATTTT
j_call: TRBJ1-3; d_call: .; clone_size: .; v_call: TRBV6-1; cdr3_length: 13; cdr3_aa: CASSEHRGNTIYF; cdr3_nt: TGTGCCAGCAGCGAACACAGGGGAAACACCATATATTTT
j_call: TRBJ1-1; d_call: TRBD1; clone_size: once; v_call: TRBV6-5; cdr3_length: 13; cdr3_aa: CATYRGENTEAFF; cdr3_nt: TGTGCCACGTACAGGGGGGAGAACACTGAAGCTTTCTTT
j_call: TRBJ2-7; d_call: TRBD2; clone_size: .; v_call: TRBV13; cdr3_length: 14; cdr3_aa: CASSLTSGGYEQYF; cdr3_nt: TGTGCCAGCAGCCTTACTAGCGGGGGCTACGAGCAGTACTTC
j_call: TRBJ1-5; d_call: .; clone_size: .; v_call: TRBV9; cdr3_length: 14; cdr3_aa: CASPPPSYNQPQHF; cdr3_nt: TGTGCCAGCCCCCCTCCGAGCTACAATCAGCCCCAGCATTTT
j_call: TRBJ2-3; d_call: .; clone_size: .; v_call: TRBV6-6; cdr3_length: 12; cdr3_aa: CASRSGADTQYF; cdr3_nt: TGTGCCAGCAGATCAGGGGCAGATACGCAGTATTTT
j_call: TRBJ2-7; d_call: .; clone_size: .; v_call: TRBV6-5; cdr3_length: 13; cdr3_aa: CASSSGEGGEQYF; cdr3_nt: TGTGCCAGCAGTTCCGGCGAAGGGGGCGAGCAGTACTTC
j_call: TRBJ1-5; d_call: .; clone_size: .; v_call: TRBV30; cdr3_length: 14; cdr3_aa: CAWSFRGLNQPQHF; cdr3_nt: TGTGCCTGGAGTTTCCGGGGTCTAAATCAGCCCCAGCATTTT
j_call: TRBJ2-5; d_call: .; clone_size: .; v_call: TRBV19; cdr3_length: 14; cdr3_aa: CASSIDSSVGAQYF; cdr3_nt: TGTGCCAGTAGTATAGATTCTAGCGTGGGAGCCCAGTACTTC
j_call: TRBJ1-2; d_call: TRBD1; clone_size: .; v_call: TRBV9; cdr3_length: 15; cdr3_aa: CASSPQGDSIHGYTF; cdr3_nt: TGTGCCAGCAGCCCCCAGGGGGACTCGATTCATGGCTACACCTTC
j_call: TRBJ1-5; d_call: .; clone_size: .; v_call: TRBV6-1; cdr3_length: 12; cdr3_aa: CASRQGPQPQHF; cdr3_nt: TGTGCCAGCAGGCAGGGCCCTCAGCCCCAGCATTTT
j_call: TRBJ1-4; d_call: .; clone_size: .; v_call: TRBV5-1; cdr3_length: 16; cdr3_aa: CASSLGDGGRNEKLFF; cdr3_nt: TGCGCCAGCAGCTTGGGAGACGGGGGGCGTAATGAAAAACTGTTTTTT
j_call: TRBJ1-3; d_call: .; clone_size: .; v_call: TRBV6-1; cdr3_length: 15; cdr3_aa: CASTISWGGGNTIYF; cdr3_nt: TGTGCCAGCACTATAAGTTGGGGGGGAGGAAACACCATATATTTT
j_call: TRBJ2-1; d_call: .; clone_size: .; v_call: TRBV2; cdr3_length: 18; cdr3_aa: CASSEALMAVSSYNEQFF; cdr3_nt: TGTGCCAGCAGTGAAGCGCTAATGGCGGTAAGCTCCTACAATGAGCAGTTCTTC
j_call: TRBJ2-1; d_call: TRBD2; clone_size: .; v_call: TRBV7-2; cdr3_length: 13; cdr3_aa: CATTGRGYNEQFF; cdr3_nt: TGTGCCACAACGGGGCGGGGGTACAATGAGCAGTTCTTC
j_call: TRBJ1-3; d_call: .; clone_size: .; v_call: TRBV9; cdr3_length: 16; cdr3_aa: CASKRGGPDSGNTIYF; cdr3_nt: TGTGCCAGCAAAAGGGGGGGCCCCGACTCTGGAAACACCATATATTTT
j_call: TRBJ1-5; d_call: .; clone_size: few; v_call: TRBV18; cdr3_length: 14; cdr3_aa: CASSPENFDQPQHF; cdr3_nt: TGTGCCAGCTCACCGGAGAACTTCGATCAGCCCCAGCATTTT
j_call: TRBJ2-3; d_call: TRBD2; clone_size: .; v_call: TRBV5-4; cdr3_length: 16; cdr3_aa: CASSPLAGGDSDTQYF; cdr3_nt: TGTGCCAGCAGCCCCCTGGCGGGAGGGGATTCAGATACGCAGTATTTT
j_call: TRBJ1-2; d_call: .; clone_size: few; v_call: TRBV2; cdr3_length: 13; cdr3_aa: CASSERGSYGYTF; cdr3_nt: TGTGCCAGCAGTGAGCGGGGGTCCTATGGCTACACCTTC
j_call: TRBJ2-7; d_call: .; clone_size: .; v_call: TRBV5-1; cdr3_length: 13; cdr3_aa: CASSLGQWYEQYF; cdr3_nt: TGCGCCAGCAGCTTGGGACAGTGGTACGAGCAGTACTTC
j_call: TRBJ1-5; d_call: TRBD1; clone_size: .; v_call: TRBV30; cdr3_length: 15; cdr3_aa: CAWSSGQGNNQPQNF; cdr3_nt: TGTGCCTGGAGTTCCGGACAGGGGAACAATCAGCCCCAGAATTTT